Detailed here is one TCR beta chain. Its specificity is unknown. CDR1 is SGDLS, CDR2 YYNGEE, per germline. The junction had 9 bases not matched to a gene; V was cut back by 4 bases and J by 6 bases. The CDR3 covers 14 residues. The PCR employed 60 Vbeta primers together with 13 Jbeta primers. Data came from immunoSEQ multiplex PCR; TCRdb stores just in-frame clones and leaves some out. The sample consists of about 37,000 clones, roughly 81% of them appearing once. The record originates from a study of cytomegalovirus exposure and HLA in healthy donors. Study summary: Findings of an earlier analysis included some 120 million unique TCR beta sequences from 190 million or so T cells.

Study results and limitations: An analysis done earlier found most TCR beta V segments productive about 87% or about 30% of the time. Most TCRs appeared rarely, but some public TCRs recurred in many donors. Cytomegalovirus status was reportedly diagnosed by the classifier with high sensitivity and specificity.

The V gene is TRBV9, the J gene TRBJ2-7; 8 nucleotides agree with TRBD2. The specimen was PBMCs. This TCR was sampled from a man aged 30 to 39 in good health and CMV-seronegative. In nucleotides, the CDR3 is TGTGCCAGCAGCAGCAGACCGGGGGGGTGCGAGCAGTACTTC. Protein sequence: CASSSRPGGCEQYF.